The T cell receptor beta chain described here comes from a study of graft-versus-host responses after intestinal transplantation. For the study at large: After anti-thymocyte globulin induction, recipients took tacrolimus and steroids for roughly three years.

The length of the CDR3 is 14 residues. Germline values: CDR1 MGHRA, CDR2 YSYEKL. The V end was cut by 8 bases, the J end by 5 bases, with 19 bases between. Study-level results: Peak circulating GvH clone levels tracked with early post-transplant HvG declines.

Repertoires were generated with immunoSEQ multiplex PCR, while TCRdb's copy carries only in-frame clones and drops some. Of about 100,000 clones in the sample, about 90% were seen once. Comment on this clone: Its antigen is undetermined.

The sequenced sample was unstimulated CD4+ T cells sorted from spleen or lymph node cells, obtained before transplant. The receptor's source is a human donor who was the organ donor for an intestinal transplant. The gene calls are TRBV4-1 and TRBJ2-7; D might be TRBD1 (5 bases). The CDR3 sequence is CASGVRGLGDEQYF. CDR3 nucleotide sequence: TGCGCCAGCGGAGTAAGGGGCTTGGGCGACGAGCAGTACTTC.